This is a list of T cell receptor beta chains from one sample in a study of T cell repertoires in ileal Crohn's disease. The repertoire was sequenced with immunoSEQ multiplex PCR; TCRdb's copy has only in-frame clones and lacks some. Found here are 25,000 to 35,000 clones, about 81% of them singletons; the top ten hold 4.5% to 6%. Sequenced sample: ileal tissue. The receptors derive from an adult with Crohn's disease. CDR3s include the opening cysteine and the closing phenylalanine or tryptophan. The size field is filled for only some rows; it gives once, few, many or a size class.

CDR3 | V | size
CASTQFRDTSYNEQFF | TRBV19 | NA
CASSFQEGGTGELFF | TRBV5-4 | once
CASSHPGTGMNEQYF | TRBV4-1 | NA
CASSYQAGGIGNTIYF | TRBV6-5 | NA
CASSEAQGVVSGANVLTF | TRBV6-1 | NA
CASSLALGGRGETQYF | TRBV5-1 | NA
CASSIGRQLEAFF | TRBV19 | once
CASSEEWAGELFF | TRBV25-1 | NA
CASSFAARGNSNEQFF | TRBV23-1 | NA
CASSLAGRGVNGYTF | TRBV11-1 | NA
CASSPGTGLFAYNEQFF | TRBV5-4 | once
CSVEGQGSGEQYF | TRBV29-1 | NA
CASSPGQGLYYYEQYF | TRBV5-1 | once
CASMAGALNQPQHF | TRBV19 | NA
CASSFILRQPYEQYF | TRBV5-6 | NA
CASSEDRNQETQYF | TRBV2 | NA
CASSQVRDRALTGELFF | TRBV4-2 | NA
CASSPGQSEEKLFF | TRBV10-2 | NA
CASSPPQTESSYNEQFF | TRBV4-1 | NA
CASSIDLAQVWADYGYTF | TRBV19 | NA
CASSLDDRGRFYNEQFF | TRBV11-3 | NA
CASSLQGQGASSPLHF | TRBV7-8 | NA
CSVEVGGLTDTQYF | TRBV29-1 | NA
CASGYEGAAGYTF | TRBV7-9 | NA
CATQQGDTQYF | TRBV5-1 | NA
CASFGGYTF | TRBV5-8 | NA
CASSLGPGQGANQPQHF | TRBV5-6 | NA
CSVELSGETQYF | TRBV29-1 | NA
CAGAGGRETEAFF | TRBV6-6 | NA
CASSLVGGLSSYEQYF | TRBV5-1 | NA
CASSLVQGLSTDTQYF | TRBV11-2 | NA
CASSVAPNRGRSTDTQYF | TRBV9 | NA
CASSQEGDRAPRQPQHF | TRBV4-3 | NA
CSAGDGMNTEAFF | TRBV29-1 | NA
CASSRQGQRNTEAFF | TRBV6-5 | once
CAWSGQGDQPQHF | TRBV30 | NA
CASRRRDRATQYF | TRBV6-5 | NA
CASSLITGLRPTYGQYF | TRBV11-2 | NA
CASSQDRDNEQFF | TRBV4-2 | medium-sized
CASTQGGLAVYEQYF | TRBV2 | NA
CASSKGTLVGANVLTF | TRBV5-8 | once
CASSQDRGLYEQYF | TRBV4-1 | NA